Shown below are 10 T cell receptor beta chains from a single sample sequenced in a study of CD8 T cells in ankylosing spondylitis. General observations from the study: Several highly homologous variants made up a TCR beta motif, and this motif appeared characteristic of ankylosing spondylitis blood.

TCRdb re-derived calls from the 5' RACE reads in MiXCR, one entry per CDR3 protein. The data hold a few hundred thousand distinct CDR3 sequences, with about 13% observed a single time. No antigens are known for them. Source material: blood, either unsorted or a sorted T cell fraction (not recorded which). The receptors stem from a male donor with ankylosing spondylitis.

The rearrangement uses TRBV4-1 and TRBJ1-1; D ambiguous. The CDR3 is made up of 14 amino acids. CDR1 and CDR2 (germline): MGHRA, YSYEKL. V was clipped by 0 bases and J by 10 bases, with 15 bases between them. CDR3 sequence (DNA): TGCGCCAGCAGCCAAGACAGTACGGAGCGAGGAGCTTTCTTT. This encodes CASSQDSTERGAFF.

The chain links TRBV6-1 to TRBJ2-2, with 7 bases fitting TRBD1. The germline CDR1 and CDR2 sequences are MNHNS and SASEGT. The CDR3 is made up of 15 amino acids. Unmatched junction bases numbered 6, after V lost 7 bases and J lost 1 base. The CDR3 sequence: CASKPGQLNTGELFF. CDR3 coding DNA: TGTGCCAGCAAGCCGGGACAGTTGAACACCGGGGAGCTGTTTTTT.

The chain couples TRBV21-1 to TRBJ2-5; TRBD1, as called in the table, went unchecked against the DNA. TRBV21-1 is designated a pseudogene. The CDR3 has 17 residues. The CDR3 protein is CASSKAPQAPPQETQYF. CDR3 nucleotide sequence: TGTGCCAGCAGCAAAGCTCCACAGGCCCCCCCACAAGAGACCCAGTACTTC.

This chain joins TRBV2 and TRBJ2-1; 9 nucleotides align to TRBD2. Germline values: CDR1 SNHLY, CDR2 FYNNEI. CDR3 length: 13 residues. After removal of 10 bases from V and 3 bases from J, the junction contained 4 bases not matched to a gene. The CDR3 loop is CANPSGNYNEQFF. DNA of the CDR3: TGTGCCAACCCTAGCGGGAACTACAATGAGCAGTTCTTC.

V is TRBV10-3 and J is TRBJ2-2; 8 nucleotides match TRBD1. CDR3 size: 15 residues. J lost 4 bases, V lost 7 bases, and 8 bases had no gene match. The germline V gene encodes CDR1 ENHRY and CDR2 SYGVKD. The CDR3 DNA sequence: TGTGCCATCACCCAGGACAGGGACGGCACCGGGGAGCTGTTTTTT. This encodes CAITQDRDGTGELFF.

This clonotype was seen only a few times. The J gene is TRBJ2-6, the V gene TRBV5-4; possible D gene TRBD1, 6 bases. The germline CDR1 and CDR2 sequences are SGHNT and YYREEE (reference sequence). The CDR3 length is 16 residues. Between the trimmed V and J ends, which lost 4 bases and 2 bases, there was a span of 13 bases. Here the CDR3 DNA reads TGTGCCAGCAGCGCCAGGGGTCGGACTGGGGCCAACGTCCTGACTTTC. This encodes CASSARGRTGANVLTF.

This clonotype was found a few times. The V gene is TRBV12-3 or TRBV12-4, the J gene TRBJ2-7; the D is unclear. Trimming pared 2 bases from V and 2 bases from J, leaving 7 bases between. This CDR3 has 13 residues. CDR3 amino acids: CASSLYQTYEQYF. The CDR3 region has the DNA TGTGCCAGCAGTTTATACCAAACCTACGAGCAGTACTTC.

The chain joins TRBV28 to TRBJ1-1, with D possibly being TRBD1 (5 bases). In germline, CDR1 is MDHEN, CDR2 SYDVKM. The CDR3 consists of 16 residues. V shed 1 base and J shed 0 bases, with 12 bases lying between them. This chain's CDR3 is CASSLSWDGLNTEAFF. In DNA, the CDR3 is TGTGCCAGCAGTTTATCCTGGGACGGACTGAACACTGAAGCTTTCTTT.

This clonotype was detected a few times. The V and J genes are TRBV7-2 and TRBJ1-2; the D is unclear. The germline gives CDR1 SGHTA, CDR2 FQGNSA. The CDR3 totals 14 residues. Between the trimmed V and J ends, which lost 5 bases and 2 bases, there was a span of 12 bases. CDR3 in amino acids: CASSTPAANYGYTF. In DNA form, the CDR3 reads TGTGCCAGCAGCACCCCCGCAGCCAACTATGGCTACACCTTC.

The chain links TRBV20-1 to TRBJ2-1; the D gene is possibly TRBD2 (5 bases). CDR3 length: 14 residues. Germline CDR1 and CDR2: DFQATT and SNEGSKA (reference sequence). Trimming removed 3 bases at V and 6 bases at J, with 15 bases between. The CDR3 sequence is CSARTLATVNEQFF. In DNA form, the CDR3 reads TGCAGTGCTAGGACGCTAGCTACGGTCAATGAGCAGTTCTTC.